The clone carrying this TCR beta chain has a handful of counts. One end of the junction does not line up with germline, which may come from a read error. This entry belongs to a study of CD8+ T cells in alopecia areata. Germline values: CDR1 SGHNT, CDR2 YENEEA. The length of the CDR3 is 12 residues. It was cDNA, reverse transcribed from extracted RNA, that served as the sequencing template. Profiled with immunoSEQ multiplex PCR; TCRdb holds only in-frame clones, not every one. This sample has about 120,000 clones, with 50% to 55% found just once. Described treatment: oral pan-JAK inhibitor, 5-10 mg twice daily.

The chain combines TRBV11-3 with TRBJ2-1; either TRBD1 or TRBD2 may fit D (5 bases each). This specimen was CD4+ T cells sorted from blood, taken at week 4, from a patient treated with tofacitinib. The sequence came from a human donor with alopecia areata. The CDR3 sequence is CASSFTGTSLVF. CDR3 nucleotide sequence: TGTGCCAGCAGCTTTACGGGGACCTCGTTGGTCTTC.